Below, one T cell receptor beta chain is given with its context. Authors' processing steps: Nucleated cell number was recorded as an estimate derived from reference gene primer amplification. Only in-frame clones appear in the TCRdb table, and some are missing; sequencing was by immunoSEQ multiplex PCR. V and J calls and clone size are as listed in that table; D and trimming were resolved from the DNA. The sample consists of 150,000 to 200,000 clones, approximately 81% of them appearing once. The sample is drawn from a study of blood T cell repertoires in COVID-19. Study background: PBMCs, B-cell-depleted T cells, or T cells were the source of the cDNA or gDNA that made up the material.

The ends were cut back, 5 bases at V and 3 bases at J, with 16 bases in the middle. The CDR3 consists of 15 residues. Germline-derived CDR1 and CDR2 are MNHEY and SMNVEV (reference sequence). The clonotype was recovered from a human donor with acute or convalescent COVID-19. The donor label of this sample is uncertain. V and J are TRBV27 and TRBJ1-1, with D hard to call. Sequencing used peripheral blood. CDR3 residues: CASSREGLKDTEAFF. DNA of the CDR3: TGTGCCAGCAGTCGGGAGGGCCTAAAGGACACTGAAGCTTTCTTT.